What follows are 8 T cell receptor beta chains derived from one specimen sequenced in a study of T cell responses to AZD1222 COVID-19 vaccine (dated by TCRdb to about 2021). The time point label, read with the paper, signifies: baseline before first vaccination. The method was the immunoSEQ multiplex PCR assay. The source is immuneACCESS, and TCRdb retained only in-frame sequences with V and J called. Part of the clones is not carried over; for the studies checked, unresolved V genes explain less than half of this, and the remainder is unexplained. The sample yields 150,000 or so clones; roughly 91% were counted once. The ten biggest clones cover 1.1% to 1.5% of the sample. The input for sequencing was peripheral blood, taken on day 0 of AZD1222 vaccination. The receptors come from an adult in good health.

This clone showed up just once. This chain joins TRBV30 and TRBJ2-7; 7 bases are shared with TRBD1. Germline CDR1 is GTSNPN and CDR2 is SVGIG (reference sequence). The CDR3 runs 12 residues. J lost 5 bases, V lost 3 bases, and 4 bases had no gene match. The CDR3 nucleotides are TGTGCCTGGAGAGACAGGGTAGACGAGCAGTACTTC. This gives the protein CAWRDRVDEQYF.

This sequence joins TRBV12-3 or TRBV12-4 and TRBJ2-5; D is tentatively TRBD1 or TRBD2 (6 bases each). The V end was cut by 8 bases, the J end by 5 bases, with 15 bases between. CDR3 size: 13 residues. CDR3: CASQLGGMETQYF. The CDR3 bases are TGTGCCAGCCAATTGGGGGGCATGGAGACCCAGTACTTC.

This chain joins TRBV9 and TRBJ2-5, with TRBD1 matching 8 bases. Unmatched junction bases numbered 4, after V lost 4 bases and J lost 2 bases. This CDR3 has 14 residues. Germline loops: CDR1 SGDLS, CDR2 YYNGEE. CDR3 amino acids: CASSPGQGQETQYF. The CDR3 DNA reads TGTGCCAGCAGCCCCGGACAGGGACAAGAGACCCAGTACTTC.

The V and J genes are TRBV19 and TRBJ2-1; D may match TRBD1 or TRBD2 (5 bases each). With 4 bases removed from V and 6 bases from J, the gap between germline ends came to 13 bases. Per the germline V gene, CDR1 is LNHDA and CDR2 is SQIVND (reference sequence). The CDR3 has 14 amino acids. CDR3 loop: CASSTRDPRNEQFF. For the CDR3, the DNA is TGTGCCAGTAGTACCCGGGACCCCCGCAATGAGCAGTTCTTC.

The chain is built from TRBV4-3 and TRBJ1-6; 9 bases agree with TRBD1. The CDR3 sequence is 16 residues long. J gave up 9 bases and V 4 bases, and 10 bases lay outside the gene matches. Germline CDR1 and CDR2: LGHNA and YSLEER. The CDR3 nucleotides read TGCGCCAGCAGCCGTGAAGGGACAGGGAATGGTTCACCCCTCCACTTT. This encodes CASSREGTGNGSPLHF.

V is TRBV6-4 and J is TRBJ2-7; D gene unclear. This CDR3 contains 14 residues. Germline V CDR1 and CDR2: MRHNA, SNTAGT. Trimming stripped 2 bases from V and 4 bases from J, with 12 bases between. In DNA form, the CDR3 reads TGTGCCAGCAGTGACGGTGACAACGAATACGAGCAGTACTTC. The encoded protein is CASSDGDNEYEQYF.

The J gene is TRBJ1-1, the V gene TRBV11-3; tentatively, D is TRBD1 (6 bases). Germline values: CDR1 SGHNT, CDR2 YENEEA. The CDR3 is 13 residues long. Trimming took 5 bases from V and 5 from J, leaving 12 bases between them. CDR3 loop: CASSQGSETEAFF. Written as DNA, the CDR3 is TGTGCCAGCAGCCAGGGGTCAGAGACTGAAGCTTTCTTT. Complete variable domain (other parts from reference TRBV11-3 and TRBJ1-1): EAGVVQSPRYKIIEKKQPVAFWCNPISGHNTLYWYLQNLGQGPELLIRYENEEAVDDSQLPKDRFSAERLKGVDSTLKIQPAELGDSAVYLCASSQGSETEAFFGQGTRLTVV.

For the CDR3, the DNA is TGTGCCAGCAGCCATCCAGCAAACACTGGGGGGAGGGGTTACACTGAAGCTTTCTTT. Residues: CASSHPANTGGRGYTEAFF. This chain links TRBV3-1 (or the pseudogene TRBV3-2) with TRBJ1-1, with a weak D call TRBD1 (5 bases). The CDR3 covers 19 residues. Between the trimmed V and J ends, which lost 3 bases and 3 bases, there was a span of 26 bases. Germline CDR1 and CDR2: LGHDT and YNNKEL (reference sequence).